These T cell receptor beta chains were read from a single sample in a study of T-cell reconstitution after alpha-beta-depleted transplantation in children. TCRdb independently ran MiXCR on the PCR reads; one entry per CDR3 protein. The repertoire holds hundreds of thousands of distinct CDR3 sequences, with around 13% as singletons. The sample here was PBMCs, taken before TCRalphabeta/CD19-depleted stem cell transplant. The receptors were sampled from a girl aged 2-10 years with congenital amegakaryocytic thrombocytopenia, due to receive a stem cell transplant. CDR3s include the opening cysteine and the closing phenylalanine or tryptophan. The D gene is left open where the match is weak. For some rows the clone size is stated as once, few or many, or as a class when expanded; others skip it.

J gene,CDR3 length,V gene,D gene,clone size,CDR3 DNA,CDR3 protein
TRBJ2-3,12,TRBV10-3,.,once,TGTGCCATCAGTGATGTGTTGGATACGCAGTATTTT,CAISDVLDTQYF
TRBJ2-3,11,TRBV5-1,.,many,TGCGCCAGCAGCCCAGACAATACGCAGTATTTT,CASSPDNTQYF
TRBJ2-2,15,TRBV7-9,.,few,TGTGCCAGCAGCCCGGGACAAAAGAACACCGGGGAGCTGTTTTTT,CASSPGQKNTGELFF
TRBJ2-7,14,TRBV12-3/TRBV12-4,TRBD1,many,TGTGCCAGCAGTTACCGACAGGGTGATTACGAGCAGTACTTC,CASSYRQGDYEQYF
TRBJ1-3,14,TRBV28,.,few,TGTGCCAGCAGTTTATTGGGGACTCGAAACACCATATATTTT,CASSLLGTRNTIYF
TRBJ2-5,15,TRBV7-2,TRBD2,many,TGTGCCAGCAGCTTCTCGGGAGGTGGCCAAGAGACCCAGTACTTC,CASSFSGGGQETQYF
TRBJ2-5,18,TRBV11-2,TRBD2,.,TGTGCCAGCAGCTTCGGACTAGCGGGAGGCCTAGACCTGAGGGCCCAGTACTTC,CASSFGLAGGLDLRAQYF
TRBJ2-2,15,TRBV20-1,.,many,TGCAGTGCTAGAGATCGGTTGGATCACACCGGGGAGCTGTTTTTT,CSARDRLDHTGELFF
TRBJ1-1,13,TRBV5-1,.,many,TGCGCCAGCAGCTTGACCAAGAACACTGAAGCTTTCTTT,CASSLTKNTEAFF
TRBJ2-5,14,TRBV4-1,.,once,TGCGCCAGCAGCCAAGATGGAGGGAGCCAGACCCAGTACTTC,CASSQDGGSQTQYF
TRBJ1-1,15,TRBV6-5,.,many,TGTGCCAGCAGTCTACGTAGTGGGCAGACCACTGAAGCTTTCTTT,CASSLRSGQTTEAFF
TRBJ2-1,19,TRBV11-1,TRBD2,few,TGTGCCAGCAGCGTAAGACTAGCGGGCCCGTCGGGGGGGTACAATGAGCAGTTCTTC,CASSVRLAGPSGGYNEQFF
TRBJ2-1,15,TRBV7-2,.,few,TGTGCCAGCAGGAAGGCATACGGGACGACCAATGAGCAGTTCTTC,CASRKAYGTTNEQFF
TRBJ1-2,14,TRBV6-1,.,.,TGTGCCAGCAGTACCTGGGAAGATCGTGCTGGCTACACCTTC,CASSTWEDRAGYTF
TRBJ2-1,14,TRBV4-1,.,few,TGCGCCAGCAGCCCGTTGGGGCCTGACAATGAGCAGTTCTTC,CASSPLGPDNEQFF
TRBJ2-3,13,TRBV12-3/TRBV12-4,.,many,TGTGCCAGCCGGGCCGTCGGCACAGATACGCAGTATTTT,CASRAVGTDTQYF
TRBJ2-1,15,TRBV6-5,TRBD2,.,TGTGCCAGCAGTTACTCAGCGGGAGCCGGCAATGAGCAGTTCTTC,CASSYSAGAGNEQFF
TRBJ2-2,15,TRBV12-5,TRBD2,.,TGTGCTAGTGGTCCAGCTAGCGGGAGCACCGGGGAGCTGTTTTTT,CASGPASGSTGELFF
TRBJ1-2,15,TRBV5-1,.,many,TGCGCCAGCCGCACCGGACCTCCAGGGACACATGGCTACACCTTC,CASRTGPPGTHGYTF
TRBJ2-1,11,TRBV7-2,.,.,TGTGCCACGGGAGCCTACAATGAGCAGTTCTTC,CATGAYNEQFF
TRBJ2-7,16,TRBV5-5,TRBD1,.,TGTGCCAGCAGCTTTCGGACAGGCGCTCAAACCTACGAGCAGTACTTC,CASSFRTGAQTYEQYF
TRBJ2-2,16,TRBV12-3/TRBV12-4,TRBD1,many,TGTGCCAGCAGTTTTCAGGGGGCAATGAACACCGGGGAGCTGTTTTTT,CASSFQGAMNTGELFF
TRBJ2-2,16,TRBV7-9,.,few,TGTGCCAGCAGCTCCTCCGGGACGGTGAACACCGGGGAGCTGTTTTTT,CASSSSGTVNTGELFF
TRBJ2-1,18,TRBV5-1,TRBD2,few,TGCGCCAGCAGCCCCCGGGACAGGCTAGCGGGAGTCGCCCATGAGCAGTTCTTC,CASSPRDRLAGVAHEQFF
TRBJ2-7,15,TRBV20-1,.,many,TGCAGTGCTAATCGAGGGGGGGAATTCTCCTACGAGCAGTACTTC,CSANRGGEFSYEQYF
TRBJ2-1,15,TRBV29-1,TRBD2,few,TGCAGCCTTCCAGGGGCTAGCGGGGACTACAATGAGCAGTTCTTC,CSLPGASGDYNEQFF
TRBJ1-1,15,TRBV12-5,.,.,TGTGCTAGTGGTTTGGATGACGCTTGGGGGACTGAAGCTTTCTTT,CASGLDDAWGTEAFF
TRBJ2-2,17,TRBV11-2,TRBD1,few,TGTGCCAGCAGCTTACGAGGCGGGACAGGGGTCACCGGGGAGCTGTTTTTT,CASSLRGGTGVTGELFF
TRBJ2-7,12,TRBV20-1,TRBD2,.,TGCAGTGGTTCGGGGAGGGGATACGAGCAGTACTTC,CSGSGRGYEQYF
TRBJ2-7,13,TRBV29-1,.,many,TGCAGCGTTGCAGGGGCACTATTCACCGAGCAGTACTTC,CSVAGALFTEQYF
TRBJ2-2,19,TRBV11-1,TRBD2,.,TGTGCCAGCAGCTTTTTATCGGGACTAGCGGGAGTAGATACCGGGGAGCTGTTTTTT,CASSFLSGLAGVDTGELFF
TRBJ2-3,15,TRBV5-1,.,many,TGCGCCAGCAGCTTGGGAGGTAGCGGAGCTGATACGCAGTATTTT,CASSLGGSGADTQYF
TRBJ1-1,14,TRBV9,TRBD1,.,TGTGCCAGCAGCAGGAGTGACAGGGTCACTGAAGCTTTCTTT,CASSRSDRVTEAFF
TRBJ1-4,16,TRBV15,.,many,TGTGCCACCAGCCCCCATGCGGGTCAGCCTAATGAAAAACTGTTTTTT,CATSPHAGQPNEKLFF
TRBJ2-1,15,TRBV16,TRBD2,.,TGTGCCAGCAGCCCGTCCCTAGCGGGTCTCGGTGAGCAGTTCTTC,CASSPSLAGLGEQFF
TRBJ2-3,16,TRBV20-1,.,many,TGCAGTGCTAGAGATCTAGACCTAGCTAGCACAGATACGCAGTATTTT,CSARDLDLASTDTQYF
TRBJ2-7,15,TRBV20-1,.,few,TGCAGTGCTAGAGTCGGGGGTTCCGGCTCCTACGAGCAGTACTTC,CSARVGGSGSYEQYF
TRBJ2-3,15,TRBV5-1,.,.,TGCGCCAGCAGCTTTGAGCGGGCCCGCACAGATACGCAGTATTTT,CASSFERARTDTQYF
TRBJ2-1,15,TRBV20-1,TRBD2,many,TGCAGTGCCGCGACCGGGACTAGCGTCTACAATGAGCAGTTCTTC,CSAATGTSVYNEQFF
TRBJ1-5,17,TRBV20-1,.,few,TGCTGTGCTAGAGATCGGAGAGGGTTTTATAGCAATCAGCCCCAGCATTTT,CCARDRRGFYSNQPQHF
TRBJ2-7,12,TRBV12-3/TRBV12-4,.,many,TGTGCCAGCAGCCTCAGGAACGGGGAGCAGTACTTC,CASSLRNGEQYF
TRBJ2-7,13,TRBV12-3/TRBV12-4,.,many,TGTGCCAGCAGTTTTGGCCTAGTCTACGAGCAGTACTTC,CASSFGLVYEQYF